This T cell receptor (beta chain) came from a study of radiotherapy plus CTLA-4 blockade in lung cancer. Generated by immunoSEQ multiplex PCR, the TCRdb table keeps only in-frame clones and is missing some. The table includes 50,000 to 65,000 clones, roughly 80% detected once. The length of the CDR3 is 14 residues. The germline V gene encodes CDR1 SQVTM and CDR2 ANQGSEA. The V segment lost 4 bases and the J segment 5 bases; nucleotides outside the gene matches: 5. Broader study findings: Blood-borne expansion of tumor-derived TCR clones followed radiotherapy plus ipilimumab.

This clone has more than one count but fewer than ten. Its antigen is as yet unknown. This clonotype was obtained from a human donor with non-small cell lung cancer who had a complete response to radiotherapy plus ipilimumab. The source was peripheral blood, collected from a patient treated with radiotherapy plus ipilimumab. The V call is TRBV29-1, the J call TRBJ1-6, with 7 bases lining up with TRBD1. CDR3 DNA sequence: TGCAGCGTTGCGGAGGGGGCTAATAATTCACCCCTCCACTTT. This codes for CSVAEGANNSPLHF.